This TCR beta chain derives from a study of cytomegalovirus exposure and HLA in healthy donors. Study-wide results and caveats: Previous analysis showed most TCR beta V segments were productive about 87% or about 30% of the time. Sequencing likely produced, as an artifact, a cluster of highly shared sequence variants. Later analysis suggested links between common viral pathogens and several top significant clusters. In a later analysis, TCR beta V- and J-gene trimming showed a link to a missense DCLRE1C variant.

The PCR contained 60 Vbeta and 13 Jbeta primers. The protocol was immunoSEQ multiplex PCR, while the TCRdb copy is restricted to in-frame clones and leaves out a portion. Of some 130,000 clones listed, approximately 78% are singletons. About this clone itself: Antigen unknown.

CDR1 and CDR2 (germline): MNHNS, SASEGT. V lost 3 bases and J lost 3, with 12 bases in between. This CDR3 has 14 residues. This rearrangement joins TRBV6-1 to TRBJ2-7; D may be TRBD2 (6 bases). The specimen sequenced was PBMCs. This sequence was found in a woman aged 25 to 39 in good health and CMV-seropositive. The CDR3 region has the DNA TGTGCCAGCAGTGAGGGGCGGGGTAACTACGAGCAGTACTTC. This gives the protein CASSEGRGNYEQYF.